These T cell receptor beta chains were read from a single sample in a study of beta chain features in type 1 diabetes. Using immunoSEQ multiplex PCR, the repertoire was profiled, and TCRdb retains in-frame clones only, with some absent. The data contain about 160,000 clones, 63% of them seen just once; the ten biggest clones take up 0.08% to 0.095%. The sequenced sample consisted of naive CD4+ T cells from blood. The source of these receptors is a man aged 25 to 40 with type 1 diabetes. The CDR3 runs from the conserved cysteine through the conserved F or W. D genes are given only for firm matches. A clone size is listed for some rows: how often the clone was seen (once, few, many), or a class if it is expanded.

D gene	V gene	clone size	J gene	CDR3 protein	CDR3 DNA
TRBD2	TRBV6-1	.	TRBJ2-3	CASSEGAGADTQYF	TGTGCCAGCAGTGAAGGAGCGGGGGCAGATACGCAGTATTTT
TRBD1	TRBV9	.	TRBJ1-6	CASSVGQGLSPLHF	TGTGCCAGCAGCGTCGGACAGGGGCTTTCACCCCTCCACTTT
.	TRBV25-1	.	TRBJ1-1	CASSGHGIMNTEAFF	TGTGCCAGCAGTGGGCACGGGATTATGAACACTGAAGCTTTCTTT
.	TRBV9	.	TRBJ2-2	CASSVVGGPHTGELFF	TGTGCCAGCAGCGTAGTCGGAGGCCCACACACCGGGGAGCTGTTTTTT
.	TRBV28	.	TRBJ2-5	CASRGGEETQYF	TGTGCCAGCAGAGGAGGGGAAGAGACCCAGTACTTC
.	TRBV20-1	once	TRBJ1-2	CSAEAESYTF	TGCAGTGCGGAGGCGGAGAGCTACACCTTC
TRBD1	TRBV11-2	once	TRBJ2-3	CASSLWDRGRETDTQYF	TGTGCCAGCAGCCTATGGGACAGGGGGCGCGAGACAGATACGCAGTATTTT
TRBD1	TRBV27	.	TRBJ1-2	CASRANPGQSWHGYTF	TGTGCCAGCAGGGCCAATCCGGGACAGAGCTGGCATGGCTACACCTTC
TRBD2	TRBV29-1	few	TRBJ2-3	CSAGRELSDTQYF	TGCAGCGCTGGGAGGGAATTATCGGATACGCAGTATTTT
TRBD1	TRBV5-6	.	TRBJ2-7	CASSSIPGQRSYEQYF	TGTGCCAGCAGCTCGATACCGGGACAGCGATCCTACGAGCAGTACTTC
TRBD2	TRBV5-1	few	TRBJ2-5	CASSGESGEKETQYF	TGCGCCAGCAGCGGGGAGAGCGGGGAGAAAGAGACCCAGTACTTC
.	TRBV9	few	TRBJ2-2	CASSTSDTITGELFF	TGTGCCAGCAGCACCTCGGACACGATCACCGGGGAGCTGTTTTTT
.	TRBV2	once	TRBJ2-4	CASRDTLAKNIQYF	TGTGCCAGCAGGGACACCTTAGCCAAAAACATTCAGTACTTC
.	TRBV29-1	.	TRBJ2-1	CSVEDPSGFSYNEQFF	TGCAGCGTTGAAGATCCGAGCGGGTTCTCCTACAATGAGCAGTTCTTC
.	TRBV9	.	TRBJ2-5	CASSVGGVETQYF	TGTGCCAGCAGCGTAGGAGGGGTGGAGACCCAGTACTTC
.	TRBV29-1	.	TRBJ2-2	CSVEGPRGGSNTGELFF	TGCAGCGTTGAAGGCCCCAGGGGCGGATCGAACACCGGGGAGCTGTTTTTT
TRBD2	TRBV7-2	.	TRBJ2-3	CASSIRGGLADTQYF	TGTGCCAGCAGCATTCGGGGGGGCCTGGCAGATACGCAGTATTTT
.	TRBV29-1	.	TRBJ2-7	CSVAITYEQYF	TGCAGCGTGGCGATAACCTACGAGCAGTACTTC
.	TRBV9	.	TRBJ1-4	CASSVMGQSGEKLFF	TGTGCCAGCAGCGTTATGGGGCAATCGGGTGAAAAACTGTTTTTT
.	TRBV7-2	.	TRBJ1-2	CASSLDLADGRYTF	TGTGCCAGCAGCTTAGATCTGGCAGACGGTCGCTACACCTTC
TRBD1	TRBV5-6	.	TRBJ2-7	CASSLPGQTYEQYF	TGTGCCAGCAGCTTGCCGGGACAGACCTACGAGCAGTACTTC
.	TRBV30	.	TRBJ2-7	CAWSTARGAPYEQYF	TGTGCCTGGAGTACCGCCCGGGGGGCCCCCTACGAGCAGTACTTC
.	TRBV29-1	.	TRBJ1-2	CSVSENYGYTF	TGCAGCGTTTCTGAGAACTATGGCTACACCTTC
.	TRBV7-2	.	TRBJ2-5	CASSLAGSKETQYF	TGTGCCAGCAGCTTAGCGGGGAGTAAAGAGACCCAGTACTTC
TRBD1	TRBV30	.	TRBJ1-1	CAGGQGVGEAFF	TGTGCCGGGGGACAGGGGGTAGGTGAAGCTTTCTTT
.	TRBV29-1	few	TRBJ1-2	CSVERQNYGYTF	TGCAGCGTTGAGAGACAGAACTATGGCTACACCTTC
TRBD2	TRBV4-3	.	TRBJ2-3	CASSQGRGGPLNTQYF	TGCGCCAGCAGCCAAGGCCGGGGGGGGCCATTAAATACGCAGTATTTT
.	TRBV4-3	.	TRBJ1-2	CASSQDSANYGYTF	TGCGCCAGCAGCCAGGACAGTGCTAACTATGGCTACACCTTC
TRBD1	TRBV7-9	.	TRBJ2-1	CASSLPMTGGGSNEQFF	TGTGCCAGCAGCCTCCCCATGACAGGGGGAGGTTCCAATGAGCAGTTCTTC
.	TRBV29-1	.	TRBJ1-2	CSVHSDRTGYTF	TGCAGCGTTCACTCTGACAGGACTGGCTACACCTTC
.	TRBV30	few	TRBJ2-1	CAWRPLRLAYNEQFF	TGTGCCTGGAGGCCTCTGCGGTTAGCCTACAATGAGCAGTTCTTC
.	TRBV5-1	.	TRBJ2-5	CASSLAIQETQYF	TGCGCCAGCAGCTTGGCCATTCAAGAGACCCAGTACTTC
.	TRBV7-2	.	TRBJ2-1	CASTPRRWAEQFF	TGTGCCAGCACCCCACGTAGATGGGCCGAGCAGTTCTTC
.	TRBV7-9	few	TRBJ2-7	CASSLTQEGEQYF	TGTGCCAGCAGCTTAACCCAGGAAGGGGAGCAGTACTTC
.	TRBV6-5	.	TRBJ2-1	CASIPNRPAHNEQFF	TGTGCCAGCATCCCTAATCGACCCGCTCACAATGAGCAGTTCTTC
.	TRBV29-1	.	TRBJ2-3	CSGELGGGDTQYF	TGCAGCGGCGAGCTGGGGGGCGGAGATACGCAGTATTTT
.	TRBV4-1	.	TRBJ2-3	CASSQGTGLTTDTQYF	TGCGCCAGCAGCCAAGGTACAGGGCTAACCACAGATACGCAGTATTTT
.	TRBV30	.	TRBJ2-7	CAWTSVGGGEQYF	TGTGCCTGGACCTCTGTCGGGGGAGGCGAGCAGTACTTC
.	TRBV20-1	few	TRBJ2-1	CRLSEQFF	TGCAGGTTAAGTGAGCAGTTCTTC
TRBD1	TRBV4-3	few	TRBJ2-7	CASSQQGALGYEQYF	TGCGCCAGCAGCCAACAGGGGGCTTTGGGCTACGAGCAGTACTTC
.	TRBV25-1	few	TRBJ2-7	CASSEGRFISSYEQYF	TGTGCCAGCAGTGAAGGGCGGTTCATAAGCTCCTACGAGCAGTACTTC
.	TRBV30	few	TRBJ1-3	CAWSVSSGNTIYF	TGTGCCTGGAGTGTAAGCTCTGGAAACACCATATATTTT
TRBD1	TRBV10-3	.	TRBJ2-1	CAISQDRDYNEQFF	TGTGCCATCAGCCAGGACAGGGACTACAATGAGCAGTTCTTC
.	TRBV27	.	TRBJ2-1	CASSLRPASSYNEQFF	TGTGCCAGCAGTCTGCGACCCGCGAGCTCCTACAATGAGCAGTTCTTC
.	TRBV5-6	.	TRBJ1-6	CASSLGGNSPLHF	TGTGCCAGCAGCTTGGGCGGCAATTCACCCCTCCACTTT
.	TRBV5-1	.	TRBJ2-7	CASTRRGTEISYEQYF	TGCGCCAGCACCCGACGGGGAACAGAGATCTCCTACGAGCAGTACTTC
.	TRBV7-9	.	TRBJ2-7	CASSPPADNTYEQYF	TGTGCCAGCAGCCCCCCTGCGGACAATACCTACGAGCAGTACTTC
.	TRBV19	.	TRBJ2-3	CASSTQESTDTQYF	TGTGCCAGTAGTACCCAGGAGAGCACAGATACGCAGTATTTT
.	TRBV30	.	TRBJ1-1	CAWVPMRRQGTEAFF	TGTGCCTGGGTTCCCATGAGGCGGCAGGGCACTGAAGCTTTCTTT
.	TRBV5-4	few	TRBJ2-7	CASTTQDGSYEQYF	TGTGCCAGTACGACTCAGGACGGATCCTACGAGCAGTACTTC
TRBD2	TRBV9	.	TRBJ2-1	CASSTNSGGSNEQFF	TGTGCCAGCAGCACCAATAGCGGGGGTAGTAATGAGCAGTTCTTC